This T cell receptor beta chain was sequenced for a study of CD8 T cells in Susac syndrome. With random hexamers, 0.5 to 1 ug RNA was reverse transcribed. TCRdb called the immunoSEQ multiplex PCR reads again in MiXCR, with one record for every CDR3 protein. The table includes over 100,000 distinct CDR3 sequences, about 95% detected once. Sequencing targeted TCR beta in blood CD8+ and CD4+ T cells. In its sample, this clonotype was seen a few times. In germline, CDR1 is MDHEN, CDR2 SYDVKM. V shed 3 bases and J shed 2 bases, with 11 bases lying between them. The CDR3 loop spans 15 amino acids. The V call is TRBV28, the J call TRBJ1-5; maybe TRBD1 (5 bases). The source is a human donor in good health. Sequenced input: CD4+ T cells from PBMCs. This chain's CDR3 is CASSLRGEGNQPQHF. CDR3 DNA sequence: TGTGCCAGCAGTTTGCGAGGGGAGGGCAATCAGCCCCAGCATTTT.